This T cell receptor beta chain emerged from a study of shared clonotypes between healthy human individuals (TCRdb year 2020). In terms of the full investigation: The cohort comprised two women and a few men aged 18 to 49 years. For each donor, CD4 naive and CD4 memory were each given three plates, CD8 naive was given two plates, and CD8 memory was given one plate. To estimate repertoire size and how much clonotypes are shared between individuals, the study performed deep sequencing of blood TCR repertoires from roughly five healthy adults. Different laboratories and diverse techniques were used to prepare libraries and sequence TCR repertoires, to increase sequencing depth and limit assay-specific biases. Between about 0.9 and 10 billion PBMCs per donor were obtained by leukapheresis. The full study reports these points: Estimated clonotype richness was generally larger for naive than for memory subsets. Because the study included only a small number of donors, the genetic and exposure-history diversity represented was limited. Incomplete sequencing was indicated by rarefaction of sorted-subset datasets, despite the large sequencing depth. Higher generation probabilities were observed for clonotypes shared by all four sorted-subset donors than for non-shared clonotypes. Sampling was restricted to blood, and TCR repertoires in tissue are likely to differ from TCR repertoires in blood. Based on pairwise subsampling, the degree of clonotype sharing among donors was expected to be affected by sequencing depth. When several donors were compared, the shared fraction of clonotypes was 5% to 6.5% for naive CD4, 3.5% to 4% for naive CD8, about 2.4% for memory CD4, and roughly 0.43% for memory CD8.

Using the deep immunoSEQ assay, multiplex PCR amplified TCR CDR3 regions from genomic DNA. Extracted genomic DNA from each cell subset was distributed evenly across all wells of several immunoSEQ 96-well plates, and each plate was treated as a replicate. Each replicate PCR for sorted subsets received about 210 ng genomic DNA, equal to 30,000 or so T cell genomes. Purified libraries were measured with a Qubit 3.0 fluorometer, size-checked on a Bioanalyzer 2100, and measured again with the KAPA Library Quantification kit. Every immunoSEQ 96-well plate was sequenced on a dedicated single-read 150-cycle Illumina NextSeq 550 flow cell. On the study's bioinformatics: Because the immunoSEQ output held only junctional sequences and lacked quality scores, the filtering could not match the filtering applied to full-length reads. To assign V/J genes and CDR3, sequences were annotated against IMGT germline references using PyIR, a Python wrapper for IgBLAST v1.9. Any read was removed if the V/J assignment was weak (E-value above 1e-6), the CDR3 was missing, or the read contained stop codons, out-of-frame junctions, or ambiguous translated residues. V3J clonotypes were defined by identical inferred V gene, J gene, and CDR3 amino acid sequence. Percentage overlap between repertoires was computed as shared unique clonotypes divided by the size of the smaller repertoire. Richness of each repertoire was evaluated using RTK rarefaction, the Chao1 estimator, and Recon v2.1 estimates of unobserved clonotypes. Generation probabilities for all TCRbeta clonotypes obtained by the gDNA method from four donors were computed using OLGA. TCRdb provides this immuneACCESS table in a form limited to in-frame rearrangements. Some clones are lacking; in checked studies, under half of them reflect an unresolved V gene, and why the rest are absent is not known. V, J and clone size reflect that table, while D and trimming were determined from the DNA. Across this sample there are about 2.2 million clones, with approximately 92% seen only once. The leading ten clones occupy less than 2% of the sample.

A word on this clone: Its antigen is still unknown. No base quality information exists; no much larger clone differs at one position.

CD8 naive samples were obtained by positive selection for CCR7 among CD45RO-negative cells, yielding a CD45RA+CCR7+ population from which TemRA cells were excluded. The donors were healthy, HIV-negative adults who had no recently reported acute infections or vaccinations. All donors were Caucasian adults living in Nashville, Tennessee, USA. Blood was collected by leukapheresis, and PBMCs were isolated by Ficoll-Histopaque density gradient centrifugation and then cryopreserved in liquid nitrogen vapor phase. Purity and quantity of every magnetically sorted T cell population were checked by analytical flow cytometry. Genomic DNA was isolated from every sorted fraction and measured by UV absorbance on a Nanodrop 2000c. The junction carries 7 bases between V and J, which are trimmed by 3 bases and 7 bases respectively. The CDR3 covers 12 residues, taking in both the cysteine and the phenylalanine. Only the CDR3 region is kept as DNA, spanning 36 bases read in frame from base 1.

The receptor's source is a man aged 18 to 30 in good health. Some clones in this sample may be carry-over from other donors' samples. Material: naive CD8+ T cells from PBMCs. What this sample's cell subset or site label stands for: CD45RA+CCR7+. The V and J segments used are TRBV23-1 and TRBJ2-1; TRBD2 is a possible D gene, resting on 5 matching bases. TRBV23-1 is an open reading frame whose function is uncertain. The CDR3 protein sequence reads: CASSHPGNEQFF. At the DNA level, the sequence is TGCGCCAGCAGTCATCCGGGGAATGAGCAGTTCTTC.